Listed below are T cell receptor beta chains from one sample, sequenced in a study of blood T cell repertoires in COVID-19. The table came from immunoSEQ multiplex PCR; TCRdb's copy has only in-frame clones and leaves some out. The table lists a few hundred thousand clones, nearly 90% of them singletons. The sequenced sample was peripheral blood. Receptors were obtained from a woman aged 18-29 years who had recovered from COVID-19. CDR3s leave out the opening cysteine and the closing phenylalanine or tryptophan. Fields, in order: V gene, D gene, CDR3 protein. D genes are given only for firm matches.

>TRBV18|-
ASSPPEGFTEAF
>TRBV18|TRBD1
ASSPPGQGRNTEAF
>TRBV9|-
ASSVPGANVLT
>TRBV19|-
ASSPPGGSYEQY
>TRBV5-4|TRBD2
ASSSALIAGLAYNEQF
>TRBV2|-
ASSEPGQGYT
>TRBV30|TRBD2
AWSVLAGAYNEQF
>TRBV12-3/TRBV12-4|-
ASSFRGTEAF
>TRBV14|-
ASSLTGYYEQY
>TRBV6-2/TRBV6-3|-
ASSLSIVAYNEQF
>TRBV18|-
ASSPPERPYEQY
>TRBV29-1|-
SVVFLPTERAF
>TRBV7-6|-
ASSLGGGNQPQH
>TRBV29-1|TRBD1
SVAGDRGMNTEAF
>TRBV30|-
AWTRGFAGYT
>TRBV2|-
ASHRTVKVGELF
>TRBV9|-
ASSAPLSAPGTDTQY
>TRBV5-1|TRBD1
ASSFGQGRSGNTIY
>TRBV14|-
ASSQGAGYT
>TRBV18|-
ASSQQGIEAF
>TRBV7-2|TRBD2
ASSWTSGSNEQF
>TRBV5-1|TRBD2
ASSLGVGRQETQY
>TRBV11-2|-
ASSLEDAGVETQY
>TRBV1|-
TSSRSHCKGGTQY
>TRBV6-5|-
ASSQAGRTDTQY
>TRBV3-1/TRBV3-2|-
ASGGQSSGNTIY
>TRBV4-3|TRBD1
ASSHGTGSGELF
>TRBV5-1|TRBD1
ASSLTGGNYEQY
>TRBV15|-
ATSSETEQETQY
>TRBV7-9|-
ASSPRTDYEQY